This TCR beta chain emerged from a study of T cell clusters in autoimmune cytopenias. General study findings and limits: Clustering suggested that physiological T cell clusters were missing in primary autoimmune cytopenia patients. TRB repertoire shifts in secondary cytopenia and chronic lymphocytic leukemia mostly reflected lymphoma, not autoimmunity.

TRB was amplified by touch-down multiplex PCR, primer pools A and B combined. No DNA is given; TCRdb re-called the multiplex PCR reads and lists each CDR3 protein once. This sample carries thousands of distinct CDR3 sequences, with roughly 30% going to the ten biggest clones. Frequency places this clonotype as medium-sized (0.01 to 0.1%). Its specificity is unknown. About 37,500 genome equivalents of blood DNA were amplified for TRB. This CDR3 spans 15 amino acids. Germline V gene sequence: CDR1 SEHNR, CDR2 FQNEAQ (reference sequence). This receptor was taken from a human donor with an autoimmune cytopenia or autoimmune hepatitis (not recorded which). Material: peripheral blood. This chain uses TRBV7-9 with TRBJ1-2. The CDR3: CASSLALRGEYGYTF.